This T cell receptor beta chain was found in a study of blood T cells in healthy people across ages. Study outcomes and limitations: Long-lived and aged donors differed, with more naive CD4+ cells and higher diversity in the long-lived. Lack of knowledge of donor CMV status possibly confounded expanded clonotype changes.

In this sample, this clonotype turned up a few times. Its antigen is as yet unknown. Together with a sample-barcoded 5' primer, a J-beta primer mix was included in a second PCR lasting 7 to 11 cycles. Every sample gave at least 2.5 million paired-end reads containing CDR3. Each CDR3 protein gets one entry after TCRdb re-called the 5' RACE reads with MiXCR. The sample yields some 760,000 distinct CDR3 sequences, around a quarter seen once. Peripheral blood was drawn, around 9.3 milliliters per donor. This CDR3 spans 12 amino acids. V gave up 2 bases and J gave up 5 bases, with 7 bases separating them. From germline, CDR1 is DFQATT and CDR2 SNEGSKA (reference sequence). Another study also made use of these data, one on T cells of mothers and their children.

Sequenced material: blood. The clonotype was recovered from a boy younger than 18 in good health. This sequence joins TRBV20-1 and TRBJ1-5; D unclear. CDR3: CSARFLDQPQHF. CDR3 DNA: TGCAGTGCTAGATTCCTGGATCAGCCCCAGCATTTT.